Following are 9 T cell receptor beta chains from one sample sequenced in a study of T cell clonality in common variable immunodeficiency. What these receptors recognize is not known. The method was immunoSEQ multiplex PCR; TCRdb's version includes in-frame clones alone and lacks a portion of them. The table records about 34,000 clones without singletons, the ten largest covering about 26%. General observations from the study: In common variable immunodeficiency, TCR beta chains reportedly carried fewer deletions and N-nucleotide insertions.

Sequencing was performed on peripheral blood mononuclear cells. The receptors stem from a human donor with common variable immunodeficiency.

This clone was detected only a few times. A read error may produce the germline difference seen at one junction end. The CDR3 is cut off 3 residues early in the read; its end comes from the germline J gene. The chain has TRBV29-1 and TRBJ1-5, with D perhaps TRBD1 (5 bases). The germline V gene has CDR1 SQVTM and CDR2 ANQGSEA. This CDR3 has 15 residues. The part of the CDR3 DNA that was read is TGCAGCGTTAGGGCAGGGATGGAAAGCAAGCAGCCC. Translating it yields CSVRAGMESKQP. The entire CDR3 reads CSVRAGMESKQPQHF.

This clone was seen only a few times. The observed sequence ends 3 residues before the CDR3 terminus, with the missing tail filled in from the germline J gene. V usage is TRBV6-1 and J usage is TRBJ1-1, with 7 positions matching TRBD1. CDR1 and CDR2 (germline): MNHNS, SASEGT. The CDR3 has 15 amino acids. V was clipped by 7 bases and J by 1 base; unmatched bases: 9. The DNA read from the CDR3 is TGTGCCAGCACCGAAGCCCGACAGGGGAACACTGAA. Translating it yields CASTEARQGNTE. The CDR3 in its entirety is CASTEARQGNTEAFF.

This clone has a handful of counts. CDR3 bases read: TGTGCCAGCAGCTTAGCCGGGACAGGGGTTTACGAG. It encodes CASSLAGTGVYE. The entire CDR3 is CASSLAGTGVYEQYF. The chain couples TRBV7-8 to TRBJ2-7, with 10 bases lining up with TRBD1. The read terminates 3 residues ahead of where the CDR3 ends, so the germline J gene completes it. Trimming removed 0 bases from V and 4 bases from J; junction bases left unmatched: 3. Germline V gene sequence: CDR1 SGHVS, CDR2 FQNEAQ. The CDR3 is 15 amino acids.

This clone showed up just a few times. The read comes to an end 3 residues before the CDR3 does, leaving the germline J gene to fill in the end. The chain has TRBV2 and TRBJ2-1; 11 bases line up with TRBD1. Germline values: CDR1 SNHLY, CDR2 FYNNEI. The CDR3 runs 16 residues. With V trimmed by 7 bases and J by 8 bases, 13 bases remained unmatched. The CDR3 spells CASTPAGTGGSDEQFF. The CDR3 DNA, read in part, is TGTGCCAGCACCCCGGCCGGGACAGGGGGTTCCGATGAG.

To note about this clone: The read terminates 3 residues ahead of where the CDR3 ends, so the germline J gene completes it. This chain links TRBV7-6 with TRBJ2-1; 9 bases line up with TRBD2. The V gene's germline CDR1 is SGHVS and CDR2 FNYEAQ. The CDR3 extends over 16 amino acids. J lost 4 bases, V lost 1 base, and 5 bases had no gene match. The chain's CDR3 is CASSLETSGLYNEQFF. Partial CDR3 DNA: TGTGCCAGCAGCTTAGAAACTAGCGGGCTATACAATGAG. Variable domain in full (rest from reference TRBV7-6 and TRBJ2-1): GAGVSQSPRYKVTKRGQDVALRCDPISGHVSLYWYRQALGQGPEFLTYFNYEAQQDKSGLPNDRFSAERPEGSISTLTIQRTEQRDSAMYRCASSLETSGLYNEQFFGPGTRLTVL.

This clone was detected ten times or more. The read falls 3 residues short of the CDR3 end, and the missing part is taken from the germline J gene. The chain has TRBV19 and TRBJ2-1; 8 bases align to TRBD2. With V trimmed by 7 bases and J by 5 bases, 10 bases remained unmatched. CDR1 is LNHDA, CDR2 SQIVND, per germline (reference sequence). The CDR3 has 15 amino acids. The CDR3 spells CASNSGLAGNNEQFF. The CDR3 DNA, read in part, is TGTGCCAGTAATTCCGGGCTAGCGGGTAACAATGAG. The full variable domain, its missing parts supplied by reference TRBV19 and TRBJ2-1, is DGGITQSPKYLFRKEGQNVTLSCEQNLNHDAMYWYRQDPGQGLRLIYYSQIVNDFQKGDIAEGYSVSREKKESFPLTVTSAQKNPTAFYLCASNSGLAGNNEQFFGPGTRLTVL.

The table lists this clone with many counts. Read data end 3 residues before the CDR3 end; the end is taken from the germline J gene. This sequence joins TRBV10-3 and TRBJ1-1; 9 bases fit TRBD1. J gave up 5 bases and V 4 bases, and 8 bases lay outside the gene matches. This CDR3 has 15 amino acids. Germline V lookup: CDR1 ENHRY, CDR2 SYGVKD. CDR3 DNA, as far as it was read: TGTGCCATCAGTGTCGGACAGGGGAGTGCGACTGAA. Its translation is CAISVGQGSATE. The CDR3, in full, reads CAISVGQGSATEAFF.

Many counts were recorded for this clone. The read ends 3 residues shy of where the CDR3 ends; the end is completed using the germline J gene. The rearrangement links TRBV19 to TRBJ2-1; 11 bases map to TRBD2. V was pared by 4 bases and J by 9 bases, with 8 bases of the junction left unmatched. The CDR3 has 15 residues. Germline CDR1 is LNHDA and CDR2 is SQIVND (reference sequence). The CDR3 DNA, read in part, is TGTGCCAGTAGTACTCTAGCGGGAGGAGCTGGTGAG. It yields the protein CASSTLAGGAGE. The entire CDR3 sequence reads CASSTLAGGAGEQFF.

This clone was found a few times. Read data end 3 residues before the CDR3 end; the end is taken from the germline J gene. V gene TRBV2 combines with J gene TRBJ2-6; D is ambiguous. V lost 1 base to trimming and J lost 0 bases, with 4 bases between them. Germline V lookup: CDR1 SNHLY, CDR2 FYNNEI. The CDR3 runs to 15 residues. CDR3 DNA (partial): TGTGCCAGCAGTGAAGGAGGCTCTGGGGCCAACGTC. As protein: CASSEGGSGANV. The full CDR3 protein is CASSEGGSGANVLTF.